Below are 14 T cell receptor beta chains sequenced from a single sample in a study of monozygotic twins with inflammatory bowel disease. From its re-call of the 5' RACE reads, TCRdb lists each CDR3 protein once, without DNA. This sample's table reports over 200,000 distinct CDR3 sequences. Sample: blood. These receptors all come from a human donor with ulcerative colitis or Crohn's disease, or a healthy co-twin of an affected twin (not recorded which).

The chain recombines TRBV2 with TRBJ1-5; TCRdb lists TRBD1, though no DNA is available to test this call. The CDR3 sequence is 14 residues long. Germline CDR1 reads SNHLY; CDR2 reads FYNNEI. CDR3: CASRRRQEGEPQHF.

This chain connects TRBV11-2 to TRBJ2-7; TCRdb selects TRBD1, and the lack of DNA leaves this call unchecked. Germline values: CDR1 SGHAT, CDR2 FQNNGV. The length of the CDR3 is 19 residues. CDR3 amino acids: CASTLEADRAANLYYEQYF.

The V and J genes are TRBV12-3 or TRBV12-4 and TRBJ1-6; checking the TCRdb D call of TRBD1 is not possible without DNA. The length of the CDR3 is 15 residues. The CDR3 loop is CASSQGTGRNSPLHF.

The rearrangement links TRBV7-9 to TRBJ1-1; TCRdb's assignment of TRBD1 cannot be checked, as there is no DNA. Germline loops: CDR1 SEHNR, CDR2 FQNEAQ (reference sequence). The CDR3 is 14 amino acids. CDR3 amino acids: CASSGGQGAAEAFF.

The chain uses TRBV28 and TRBJ1-1. The CDR3 runs 14 residues. Germline loops: CDR1 MDHEN, CDR2 SYDVKM. The CDR3 region is CASSWPEPNTEAFF.

The V gene is TRBV5-1, the J gene TRBJ2-2; the TCRdb call, TRBD1, lacks DNA for checking. CDR3 length: 15 amino acids. The germline V gene has CDR1 SGHRS and CDR2 YFSETQ. The CDR3 loop reads CASSSTGVNTGELFF.

This rearrangement joins TRBV5-5 to TRBJ2-1. The CDR3 is 15 residues long. The germline V gene has CDR1 SGHKS and CDR2 YYEKEE (reference sequence). This chain's CDR3 is CASSFAGKTYNEQFF.

This chain joins TRBV12-3 or TRBV12-4 and TRBJ2-6; TCRdb reports TRBD1, a call that lacks DNA to check it against. The CDR3 is 15 residues long. CDR3 amino acids: CASSRTGSGANVLTF.

The CDR3 sequence is CSARGVGRTSNTEAFF. The V and J genes are TRBV20-1 and TRBJ1-1. The CDR3 has 16 residues. Germline V gene lookup returns CDR1 DFQATT and CDR2 SNEGSKA (reference sequence).

V is TRBV20-1 and J is TRBJ1-1. The CDR3 is 13 amino acids. Germline CDR1 and CDR2: DFQATT and SNEGSKA (reference sequence). The CDR3 reads CSARDRRRTEAFF.

This chain uses TRBV7-2 with TRBJ1-1. The CDR3 loop spans 14 amino acids. Germline assignment: CDR1 SGHTA and CDR2 FQGNSA. The CDR3 is CASSLVGSNTEAFF. Complete variable domain (other parts from reference TRBV7-2 and TRBJ1-1): GAGVSQSPSNKVTEKGKDVELRCDPISGHTALYWYRQSLGQGLEFLIYFQGNSAPDKSGLPSDRFSAERTGGSVSTLTIQRTQQEDSAVYLCASSLVGSNTEAFFGQGTRLTVV.

This chain connects TRBV5-1 to TRBJ1-6. CDR1 and CDR2 from the germline V gene are SGHRS and YFSETQ. The CDR3 is 16 residues long. The CDR3 loop is CASSLAGSIYNSPLHF.

The chain recombines TRBV5-4 with TRBJ1-2; the TRBD1 assignment by TCRdb is unverifiable without DNA. CDR1 is SGHNT, CDR2 YYREEE, per germline (reference sequence). This CDR3 spans 14 amino acids. The CDR3 region is CASIPPGRNYGYTF.

This chain links TRBV7-9 with TRBJ2-3; absent DNA, TCRdb's TRBD2 call cannot be checked. Germline assignment: CDR1 SEHNR and CDR2 FQNEAQ (reference sequence). This CDR3 is built from 15 residues. CDR3 residues: CASSLALGRGDTQYF.